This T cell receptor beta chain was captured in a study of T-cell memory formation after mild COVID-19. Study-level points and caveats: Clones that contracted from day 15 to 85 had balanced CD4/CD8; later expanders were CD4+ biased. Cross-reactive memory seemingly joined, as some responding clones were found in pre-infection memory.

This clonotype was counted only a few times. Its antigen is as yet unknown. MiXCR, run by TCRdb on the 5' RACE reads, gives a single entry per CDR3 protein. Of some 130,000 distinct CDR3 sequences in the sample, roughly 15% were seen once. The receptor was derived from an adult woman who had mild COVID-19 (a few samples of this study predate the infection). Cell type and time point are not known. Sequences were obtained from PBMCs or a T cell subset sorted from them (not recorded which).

CDR3 sequence: CASSEKLGGKETQYF. DNA for the CDR3: TGTGCCAGCAGTGAAAAGTTGGGTGGGAAAGAGACCCAGTACTTC. The rearrangement uses TRBV2 and TRBJ2-5; D is uncertain. V was trimmed by 2 bases and J by 3 bases, leaving 13 bases between them. This CDR3 region has 15 residues. Germline loops: CDR1 SNHLY, CDR2 FYNNEI.